The 9 T cell receptor beta chains below were found in one sample sequenced in a study of T-cell reconstitution after alpha-beta-depleted transplantation in children. Preparation of the TCRbeta library used unique molecular identifiers. One entry per CDR3 protein, called by TCRdb with MiXCR from the PCR reads. The repertoire holds some 530,000 distinct CDR3 sequences, with roughly an eighth as singletons. The source material was PBMCs from the stem cell graft donor, sampled from the stem cell graft. The receptors were gathered from a human donor who donated a stem cell graft to a child with combined immunodeficiency.

This clonotype has ten or more counts. This chain links TRBV6-5 with TRBJ1-1; no reliable D call. CDR1 MNHEY and CDR2 SVGAGI come from the germline V gene. There are 12 residues in the CDR3. V lost 2 bases and J 6 bases, leaving 7 bases between the germline ends. This chain's CDR3 is CASSYRASEAFF. The CDR3 DNA is TGTGCCAGCAGTTACAGGGCCTCTGAAGCTTTCTTT.

At least ten counts were recorded for this clonotype. This chain uses TRBV20-1 with TRBJ2-3, with 8 bases aligning to TRBD2. Germline V lookup: CDR1 DFQATT, CDR2 SNEGSKA (reference sequence). This CDR3 has 15 residues. After removal of 1 base from V and 4 bases from J, the junction contained 7 bases not matched to a gene. CDR3 amino acids: CSARAGSGDADTQYF. Here the CDR3 DNA reads TGCAGTGCTAGAGCTGGTAGCGGGGATGCAGATACGCAGTATTTT.

In its sample, this clonotype was seen once. The chain joins TRBV4-2 to TRBJ1-4; no clear D gene. V was pared by 4 bases and J by 7 bases, with 16 bases between. The CDR3 spans 15 residues. Germline-derived CDR1 and CDR2 are LGHNA and YNFKEQ. The CDR3: CASSPSVEAGEKLFF. For the CDR3, the DNA is TGTGCCAGCAGCCCATCCGTGGAGGCGGGTGAAAAACTGTTTTTT.

The gene calls are TRBV10-3 and TRBJ2-3; 14 nucleotides match TRBD2. Trimming removed 3 bases from V and 3 bases from J; junction bases left unmatched: 8. The germline CDR1 and CDR2 sequences are ENHRY and SYGVKD. This CDR3 is built from 18 residues. CDR3 DNA: TGTGCCATCAGTGACCCTGGGACTAGCGGGAGTTTGACAGATACGCAGTATTTT. Translation gives CAISDPGTSGSLTDTQYF.

This clonotype was detected only a few times. V and J are TRBV7-3 and TRBJ2-3; 7 nucleotides align to TRBD2. Unmatched junction bases numbered 5, after V lost 4 bases and J lost 1 base. The CDR3 extends over 15 amino acids. Germline V CDR1 and CDR2: SGHTA, FQGTGA. Here the CDR3 DNA reads TGTGCCAGCAGCTCCAGCGGGGCTCGCACAGATACGCAGTATTTT. Amino acid sequence: CASSSSGARTDTQYF. Together with reference TRBV7-3 and TRBJ2-3, the CDR3 gives the full variable domain: GAGVSQTPSNKVTEKGKYVELRCDPISGHTALYWYRQSLGQGPEFLIYFQGTGAADDSGLPNDRFFAVRPEGSVSTLKIQRTERGDSAVYLCASSSSGARTDTQYFGPGTRLTVL.

This rearrangement joins TRBV7-2 to TRBJ2-5; 9 bases match TRBD1. Germline V gene data show CDR1 as SGHTA and CDR2 as FQGNSA. The trim removed 5 bases at V and 5 bases at J, leaving 9 bases unmatched. The CDR3 extends over 15 amino acids. CDR3 sequence (DNA): TGTGCCAGCAGCGCCTCACAGGGGGCGCGGGAGACCCAGTACTTC. This sequence encodes CASSASQGARETQYF. Full variable domain (remainder filled in from reference TRBV7-2 and TRBJ2-5): GAGVSQSPSNKVTEKGKDVELRCDPISGHTALYWYRQSLGQGLEFLIYFQGNSAPDKSGLPSDRFSAERTGGSVSTLTIQRTQQEDSAVYLCASSASQGARETQYFGPGTRLLVL.

The chain links TRBV28 to TRBJ2-2; 10 nucleotides match TRBD2. The CDR3 sequence is 15 residues long. V lost 5 bases to trimming and J lost 7 bases; unmatched junction nucleotides: 7. CDR1 and CDR2 (germline): MDHEN, SYDVKM. DNA of the CDR3: TGTGCCAGCAGTAAGGGACTAGCGACTGGCGGGGAGCTGTTTTTT. It is translated as CASSKGLATGGELFF.

The V call is TRBV6-2 or TRBV6-3, the J call TRBJ2-3; weak D call: TRBD2 (7 bases). This CDR3 is 14 amino acids long. From germline, CDR1 is MNHEY and CDR2 SVGEGT. V lost 2 bases and J 3 bases, leaving 9 bases between the germline ends. Here the CDR3 reads CASSYGGATDTQYF. CDR3 coding DNA: TGTGCCAGCAGTTACGGGGGGGCGACAGATACGCAGTATTTT.

This clonotype was detected ten times or more. The chain combines TRBV6-1 with TRBJ1-1; 9 bases line up with TRBD1. The CDR3 sequence is 13 residues long. Germline V CDR1 and CDR2: MNHNS, SASEGT. V dropped 4 bases and J dropped 4; count of bases not matched to a gene: 1. In nucleotides, the CDR3 is TGTGCCAGCAGTGGGACAGGGGTCACTGAAGCTTTCTTT. It encodes CASSGTGVTEAFF.